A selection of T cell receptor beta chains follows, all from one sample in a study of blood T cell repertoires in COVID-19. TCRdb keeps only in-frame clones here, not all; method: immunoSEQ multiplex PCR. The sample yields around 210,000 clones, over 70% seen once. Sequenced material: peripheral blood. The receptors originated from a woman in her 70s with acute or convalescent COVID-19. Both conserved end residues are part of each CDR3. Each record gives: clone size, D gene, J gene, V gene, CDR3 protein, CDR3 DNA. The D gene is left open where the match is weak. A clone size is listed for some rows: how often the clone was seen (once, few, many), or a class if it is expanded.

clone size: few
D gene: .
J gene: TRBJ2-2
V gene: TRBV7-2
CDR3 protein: CASSLVPLAVGELFF
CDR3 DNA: TGTGCCAGCAGCTTAGTTCCCCTAGCAGTCGGGGAGCTGTTTTTT

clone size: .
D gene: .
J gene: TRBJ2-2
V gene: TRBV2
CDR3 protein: CASSGRGRNTGELFF
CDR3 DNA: TGTGCCAGCAGTGGTCGCGGCCGGAACACCGGGGAGCTGTTTTTT

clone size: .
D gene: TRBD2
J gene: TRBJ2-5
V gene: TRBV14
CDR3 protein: CASSQGTSGTLQETQYF
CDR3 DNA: TGTGCCAGCAGCCAGGGGACTAGCGGGACTCTTCAAGAAACCCAGTACTTC

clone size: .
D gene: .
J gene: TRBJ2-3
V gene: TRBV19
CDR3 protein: CASSVEAGDTQYF
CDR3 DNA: TGTGCCAGTAGTGTGGAGGCTGGAGATACGCAGTATTTT

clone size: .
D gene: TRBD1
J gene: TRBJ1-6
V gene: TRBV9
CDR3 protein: CASSSPLGRGKNSPLHF
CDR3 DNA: TGTGCCAGCAGCTCCCCTTTGGGCAGGGGGAAGAATTCACCCCTCCACTTT

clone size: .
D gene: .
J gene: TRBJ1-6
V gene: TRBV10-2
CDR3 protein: CASKAGDYRLHF
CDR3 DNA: TGCGCCAGCAAGGCGGGGGACTACCGACTCCACTTT

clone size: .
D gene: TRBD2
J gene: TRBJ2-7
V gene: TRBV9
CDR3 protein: CASSVTGGFYEQYF
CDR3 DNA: TGTGCCAGCAGCGTAACGGGGGGATTCTACGAGCAGTACTTC

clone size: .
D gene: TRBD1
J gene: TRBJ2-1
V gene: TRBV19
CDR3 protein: CATRDRGLRNEQFF
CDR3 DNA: TGTGCCACCCGGGACAGGGGCTTGAGGAATGAGCAGTTCTTC

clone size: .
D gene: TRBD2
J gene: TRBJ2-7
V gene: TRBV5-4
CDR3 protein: CASSWGGSSSYEQYF
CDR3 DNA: TGTGCCAGCAGCTGGGGGGGGTCCAGCTCCTACGAGCAGTACTTC

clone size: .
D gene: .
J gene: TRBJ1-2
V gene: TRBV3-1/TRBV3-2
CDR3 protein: CASSTRGNPYGYTF
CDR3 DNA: TGTGCCAGCAGCACCCGAGGGAACCCTTATGGCTACACCTTC

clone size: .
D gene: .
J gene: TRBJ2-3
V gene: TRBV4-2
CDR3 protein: CASSQQMGLSTDTQYF
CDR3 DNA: TGTGCCAGCAGCCAGCAGATGGGCCTAAGCACAGATACGCAGTATTTT

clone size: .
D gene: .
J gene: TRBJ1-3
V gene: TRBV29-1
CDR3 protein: CSARNGLAGNTIYF
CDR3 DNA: TGCAGCGCGAGGAACGGGTTAGCTGGAAACACCATATATTTT

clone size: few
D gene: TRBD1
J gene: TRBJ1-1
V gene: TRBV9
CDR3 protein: CASSVARGHTEAFF
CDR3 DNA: TGTGCCAGCAGCGTAGCCAGGGGGCACACTGAAGCTTTCTTT

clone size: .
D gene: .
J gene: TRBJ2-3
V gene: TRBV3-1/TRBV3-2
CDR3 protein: CASSLNPAGLSPDTQYF
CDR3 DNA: TGTGCCAGCAGCTTAAACCCAGCGGGTCTCTCCCCAGATACGCAGTATTTT

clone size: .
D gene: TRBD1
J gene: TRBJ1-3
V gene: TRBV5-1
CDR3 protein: CASSSGTGVDSGNTIYF
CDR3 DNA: TGCGCCAGCAGCTCCGGGACAGGCGTAGACTCTGGAAACACCATATATTTT

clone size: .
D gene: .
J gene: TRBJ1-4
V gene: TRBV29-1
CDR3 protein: CSVGRDIRDEKLFF
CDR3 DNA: TGCAGCGTTGGACGGGACATCAGGGATGAAAAACTGTTTTTT